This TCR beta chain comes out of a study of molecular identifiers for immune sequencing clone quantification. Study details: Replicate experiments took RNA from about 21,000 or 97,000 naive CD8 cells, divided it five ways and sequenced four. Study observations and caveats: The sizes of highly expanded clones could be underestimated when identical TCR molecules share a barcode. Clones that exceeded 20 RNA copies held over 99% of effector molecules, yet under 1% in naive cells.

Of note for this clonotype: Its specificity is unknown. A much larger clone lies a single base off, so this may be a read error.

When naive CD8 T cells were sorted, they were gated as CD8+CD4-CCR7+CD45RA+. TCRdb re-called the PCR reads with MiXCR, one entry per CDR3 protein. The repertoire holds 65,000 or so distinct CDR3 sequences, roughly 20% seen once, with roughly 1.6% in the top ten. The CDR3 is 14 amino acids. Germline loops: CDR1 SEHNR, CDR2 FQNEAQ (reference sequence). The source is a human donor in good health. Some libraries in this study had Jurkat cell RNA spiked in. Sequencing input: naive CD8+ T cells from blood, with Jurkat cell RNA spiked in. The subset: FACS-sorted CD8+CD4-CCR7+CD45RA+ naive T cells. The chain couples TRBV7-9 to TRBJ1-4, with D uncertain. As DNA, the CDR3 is TGTGCCAGCGGCTTAATAGGTTTTCGAGAAAAACTGTTTTTT. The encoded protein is CASGLIGFREKLFF.